A single sample is the source of the 10 T cell receptor beta chains below, sequenced in a study of CD8 T cell repertoires and HIV-1 epitope variants. The method was immunoSEQ multiplex PCR; TCRdb's version includes in-frame clones alone and lacks a portion of them. This table has about 95,000 clones, roughly 77% appearing once. The sample taken for sequencing was uncultured baseline CD8+ T cells from peripheral blood mononuclear cells (PBMCs). Receptors were obtained from a male donor with HIV.

This clone turned up a few times. This chain uses TRBV10-3 with TRBJ2-5, with 7 bases matching TRBD1. Germline assignment: CDR1 ENHRY and CDR2 SYGVKD. The CDR3 totals 15 residues. Unmatched junction bases numbered 7, after V lost 6 bases and J lost 0 bases. The chain's CDR3 is CAIRRDSNYQETQYF. CDR3 in DNA: TGTGCCATCAGGAGGGACAGCAATTACCAAGAGACCCAGTACTTC.

The gene calls are TRBV7-2 and TRBJ1-4; 8 nucleotides agree with TRBD1. Germline V gene sequence: CDR1 SGHTA, CDR2 FQGNSA. Trimming removed 1 base from V and 5 bases from J; junction bases left unmatched: 3. CDR3 length: 15 residues. Written as DNA, the CDR3 is TGTGCCAGCAGCTTAGGGGGACAGGTCAATGAAAAACTGTTTTTT. The encoded protein is CASSLGGQVNEKLFF.

The rearrangement joins TRBV7-6 to TRBJ1-1; the match to TRBD1 covers 9 bases. Germline V gene sequence: CDR1 SGHVS, CDR2 FNYEAQ. The CDR3 totals 17 residues. After removal of 3 bases from V and 0 bases from J, the junction contained 8 bases not matched to a gene. As DNA, the CDR3 is TGTGCCAGCAGCTTGTTACAGGGGGCGGGCATGAACACTGAAGCTTTCTTT. Its translation: CASSLLQGAGMNTEAFF.

The V and J genes are TRBV7-2 and TRBJ2-5, with 15 nucleotides matching TRBD2. After removal of 6 bases from V and 9 bases from J, the junction contained 11 bases not matched to a gene. CDR3 size: 16 residues. Per the germline V gene, CDR1 is SGHTA and CDR2 is FQGNSA. CDR3 residues: CASSSPRTSGRGAQYF. The CDR3, as DNA: TGTGCCAGCAGTTCCCCCAGGACTAGCGGGAGGGGGGCCCAGTACTTC. The full variable domain, completed using reference TRBV7-2 and TRBJ2-5, is GAGVSQSPSNKVTEKGKDVELRCDPISGHTALYWYRQSLGQGLEFLIYFQGNSAPDKSGLPSDRFSAERTGGSVSTLTIQRTQQEDSAVYLCASSSPRTSGRGAQYFGPGTRLLVL.

This clone appeared a few times. CDR3 in DNA: TGCGCCAGCAGCCACACGGACAGGGCGGACACTGAAGCTTTCTTT. Translating it yields CASSHTDRADTEAFF. The chain combines TRBV4-1 with TRBJ1-1; 8 bases align to TRBD1. The CDR3 sequence is 15 residues long. Losses at the gene ends were 3 bases for V and 3 bases for J; bases not matched to a gene: 6. The germline CDR1 and CDR2 sequences are MGHRA and YSYEKL.

The chain joins TRBV28 to TRBJ1-2; possible D gene TRBD1, 5 bases. Deletions cut 5 bases from V and 4 bases from J, with 14 bases between. The CDR3 totals 14 residues. The germline V gene has CDR1 MDHEN and CDR2 SYDVKM. CDR3 sequence: CASSLQGNGYGYTF. CDR3 coding DNA: TGTGCCAGCAGTCTTCAGGGAAACGGCTATGGCTACACCTTC.

The chain recombines TRBV27 with TRBJ2-7; D call uncertain. V shed 2 bases and J shed 2 bases, with 10 bases lying between them. Looked up from germline, CDR1 is MNHEY and CDR2 is SMNVEV (reference sequence). The CDR3 is 14 amino acids. The DNA for the CDR3 is TGTGCCAGCAGTTTAAGGAGCACCACCTACGAGCAGTACTTC. It specifies CASSLRSTTYEQYF.

The V and J genes are TRBV19 and TRBJ2-2; weak D call: TRBD2 (6 bases). Germline V CDR1 and CDR2: LNHDA, SQIVND (reference sequence). Trimming took 5 bases from V and 4 from J, leaving 14 bases between them. This CDR3 spans 15 amino acids. The CDR3 region is CASSVLAQGTGELFF. CDR3 in DNA: TGTGCCAGTAGTGTCCTAGCGCAAGGCACCGGGGAGCTGTTTTTT.

The V and J genes are TRBV5-6 and TRBJ1-6; D ambiguous. This CDR3 spans 15 amino acids. Germline V gene data show CDR1 as SGHDT and CDR2 as YYEEEE. The V end was cut by 4 bases, the J end by 4 bases, with 12 bases between. The CDR3 bases are TGTGCCAGCAGCCTAAGGACGGTGTATAATTCACCCCTCCACTTT. It codes for CASSLRTVYNSPLHF.

This chain joins TRBV30 and TRBJ1-5, with D possibly being TRBD1 (5 bases). CDR1 and CDR2 from the germline V gene are GTSNPN and SVGIG (reference sequence). The CDR3 extends over 12 amino acids. Trimming removed 3 bases from V and 13 bases from J, with 16 bases in between. Here the CDR3 DNA reads TGTGCCTGGAGGGATGTAGCGCGGACACAGCATTTT. Protein sequence: CAWRDVARTQHF. Filled out from reference TRBV30 and TRBJ1-5, the complete variable domain reads SQTIHQWPATLVQPVGSPLSLECTVEGTSNPNLYWYRQAAGRGLQLLFYSVGIGQISSEVPQNLSASRPQDRQFILSSKKLLLSDSGFYLCAWRDVARTQHFGDGTRLSIL.